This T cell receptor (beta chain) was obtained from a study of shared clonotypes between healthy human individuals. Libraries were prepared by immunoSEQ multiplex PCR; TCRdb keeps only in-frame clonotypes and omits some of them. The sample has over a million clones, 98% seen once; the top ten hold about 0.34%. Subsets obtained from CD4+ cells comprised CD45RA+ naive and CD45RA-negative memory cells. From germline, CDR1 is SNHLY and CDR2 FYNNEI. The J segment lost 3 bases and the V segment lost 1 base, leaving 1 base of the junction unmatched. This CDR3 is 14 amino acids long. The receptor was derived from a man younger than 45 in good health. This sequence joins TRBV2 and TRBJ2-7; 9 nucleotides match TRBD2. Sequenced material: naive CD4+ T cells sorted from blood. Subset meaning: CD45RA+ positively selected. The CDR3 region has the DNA TGTGCCAGCAGTGAAGGAGCGGGAGGCTACGAGCAGTACTTC. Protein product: CASSEGAGGYEQYF.